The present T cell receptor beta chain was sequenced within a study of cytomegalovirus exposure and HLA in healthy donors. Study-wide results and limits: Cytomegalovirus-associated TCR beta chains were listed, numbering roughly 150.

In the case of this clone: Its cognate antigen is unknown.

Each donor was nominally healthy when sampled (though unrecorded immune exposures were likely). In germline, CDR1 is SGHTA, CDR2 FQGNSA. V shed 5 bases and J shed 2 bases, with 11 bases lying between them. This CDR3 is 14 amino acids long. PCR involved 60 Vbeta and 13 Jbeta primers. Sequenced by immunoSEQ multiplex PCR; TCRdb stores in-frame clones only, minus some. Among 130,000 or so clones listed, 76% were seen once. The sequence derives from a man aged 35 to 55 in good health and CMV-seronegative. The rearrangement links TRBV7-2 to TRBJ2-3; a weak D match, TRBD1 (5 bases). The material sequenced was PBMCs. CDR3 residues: CASSLDTYTDTQYF. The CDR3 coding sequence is TGTGCCAGCAGCCTGGACACCTACACAGATACGCAGTATTTT.